This T cell receptor (beta chain) is drawn from a study of shared clonotypes between healthy human individuals. This clone appeared a few times. What it binds is unknown. This table comes from immunoSEQ multiplex PCR, and its TCRdb copy is limited to in-frame clones, with some not included. The sample has hundreds of thousands of clones; less than 85% are singletons. The CDR3 has 14 amino acids. V dropped 5 bases and J dropped 7 bases, with 17 bases sitting between them. Germline V gives CDR1 MDHEN, CDR2 SYDVKM. Every donor was a Caucasian adult from Nashville, Tennessee. General observations from the study: Rarefaction indicated that sorted-subset sequencing remained incomplete although depth was large. Naive subsets tended to show greater estimated richness than memory subsets.

The J gene is TRBJ1-2, the V gene TRBV28, with D uncertain. The receptor comes from a woman younger than 45 in good health. The specimen was memory CD4+ T cells sorted from blood. Subset reported: CD45RA-negative fraction. The CDR3 nucleotides read TGTGCCAGCAGTGGAGAGGATATCCCTCGTGGCTACACCTTC. Translated, it gives CASSGEDIPRGYTF.